The source of this TCR beta chain is a study of spatial heterogeneity in lung cancer. In the study overall: Alpha-chain detections were consistently fewer than beta-chain detections among the sequences. The average appearance count of each unique TCR and UMI combination in raw reads was more than 9.5.

The CDR3 extends over 15 amino acids. From germline, CDR1 is MDHEN and CDR2 SYDVKM. Trimming left V 4 bases short and J 6 bases short, with 17 bases between. The time point was: sample taken at primary tumor resection. Whole RNA obtained from tumor, nontumor lung or frozen PBMC underwent sequencing without sorting. The donors comprised around 72 untreated early-stage non-small cell lung cancer patients. Every individual TCR cDNA molecule carried its own unique molecular identifier, which allowed correction of PCR and sequencing errors. TCRdb re-analysed the 5' RACE reads in MiXCR, keeping a single row per CDR3 protein. The table records tens of thousands of distinct CDR3 sequences, about 12% of them present only once.

The chain joins TRBV28 to TRBJ2-3; perhaps TRBD1 as D (6 bases). The source was PBMCs, collected at surgery. This clonotype was obtained from a male donor with early-stage non-small cell lung cancer. CDR3 region: CASSSPRTTGDTQYF. CDR3 sequence (DNA): TGTGCCAGCAGTTCCCCCCGGACCACAGGGGATACGCAGTATTTT. Complete variable domain (other parts from reference TRBV28 and TRBJ2-3): DVKVTQSSRYLVKRTGEKVFLECVQDMDHENMFWYRQDPGLGLRLIYFSYDVKMKEKGDIPEGYSVSREKKERFSLILESASTNQTSMYLCASSSPRTTGDTQYFGPGTRLTVL.